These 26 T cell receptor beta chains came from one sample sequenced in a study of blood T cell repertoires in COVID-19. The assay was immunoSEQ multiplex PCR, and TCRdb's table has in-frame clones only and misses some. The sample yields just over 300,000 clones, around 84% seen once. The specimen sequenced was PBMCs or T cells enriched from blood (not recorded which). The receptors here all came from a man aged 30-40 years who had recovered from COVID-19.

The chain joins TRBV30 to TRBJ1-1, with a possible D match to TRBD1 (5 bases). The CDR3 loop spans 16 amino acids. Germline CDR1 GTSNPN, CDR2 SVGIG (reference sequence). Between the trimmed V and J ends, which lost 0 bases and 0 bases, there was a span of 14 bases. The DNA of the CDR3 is TGTGCCTGGAGTGTGTATCCAGGGACTTTGAACACTGAAGCTTTCTTT. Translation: CAWSVYPGTLNTEAFF.

In nucleotides, the CDR3 is TGTGCCAGCTCACTTCTACAGGGATCCCATCAGCCCCAGCATTTT. Its translation is CASSLLQGSHQPQHF. The V and J genes are TRBV18 and TRBJ1-5; maybe TRBD1 (6 bases). The CDR3 is 15 residues long. Trimming cost V 4 bases and J 5 bases, with 15 bases left between them. Germline V CDR1 and CDR2: KGHSH, LQKENI.

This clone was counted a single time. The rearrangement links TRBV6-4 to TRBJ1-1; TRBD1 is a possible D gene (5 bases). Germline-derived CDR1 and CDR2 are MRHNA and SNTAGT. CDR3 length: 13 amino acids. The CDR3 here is CAYRPLGGAEAFF. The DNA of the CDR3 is TGTGCTTACCGGCCGTTGGGAGGGGCTGAAGCTTTCTTT.

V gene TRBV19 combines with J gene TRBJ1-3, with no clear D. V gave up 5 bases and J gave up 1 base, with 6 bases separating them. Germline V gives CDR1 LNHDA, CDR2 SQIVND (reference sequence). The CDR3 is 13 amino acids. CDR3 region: CASSPVSGNTIYF. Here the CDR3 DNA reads TGTGCCAGTAGTCCGGTTTCTGGAAACACCATATATTTT. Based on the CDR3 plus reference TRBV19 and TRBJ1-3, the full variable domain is DGGITQSPKYLFRKEGQNVTLSCEQNLNHDAMYWYRQDPGQGLRLIYYSQIVNDFQKGDIAEGYSVSREKKESFPLTVTSAQKNPTAFYLCASSPVSGNTIYFGEGSWLTVV.

The CDR3 coding sequence is TGCGCCAGCAGCCAAGATGGGGCGGGGGGTGCTCAAGAGACCCAGTACTTC. Protein: CASSQDGAGGAQETQYF. The rearrangement joins TRBV4-1 to TRBJ2-5; 8 positions match TRBD2. V lost 0 bases and J lost 2; bases outside the gene matches: 8. The CDR3 spans 17 residues. Germline V gene data show CDR1 as MGHRA and CDR2 as YSYEKL.

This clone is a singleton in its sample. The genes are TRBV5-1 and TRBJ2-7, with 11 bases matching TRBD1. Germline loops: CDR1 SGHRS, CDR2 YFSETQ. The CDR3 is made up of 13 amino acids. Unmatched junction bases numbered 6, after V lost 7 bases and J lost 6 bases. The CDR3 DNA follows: TGCGCCAGCGGGGGACAGGGGGAAACCGAGCAGTACTTC. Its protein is CASGGQGETEQYF.

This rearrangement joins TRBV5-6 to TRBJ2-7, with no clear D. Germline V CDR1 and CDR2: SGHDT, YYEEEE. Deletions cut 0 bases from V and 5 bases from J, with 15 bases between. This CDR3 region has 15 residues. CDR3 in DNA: TGTGCCAGCAGCTTGGATGTGCAGGCCTTTAACGAGCAGTACTTC. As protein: CASSLDVQAFNEQYF.

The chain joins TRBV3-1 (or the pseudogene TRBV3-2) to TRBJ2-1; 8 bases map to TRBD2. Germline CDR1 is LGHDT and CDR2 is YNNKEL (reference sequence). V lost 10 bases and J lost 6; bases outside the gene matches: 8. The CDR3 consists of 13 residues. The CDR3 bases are TGTGCCACCGCTAATAGCGGGATCAATGAGCAGTTCTTC. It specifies CATANSGINEQFF.

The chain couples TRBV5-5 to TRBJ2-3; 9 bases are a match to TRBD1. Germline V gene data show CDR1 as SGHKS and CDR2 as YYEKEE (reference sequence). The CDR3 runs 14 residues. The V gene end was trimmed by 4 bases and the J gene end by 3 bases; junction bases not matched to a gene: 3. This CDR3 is CASSRDRATDTQYF. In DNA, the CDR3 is TGTGCCAGCAGCAGGGACAGGGCGACAGATACGCAGTATTTT.

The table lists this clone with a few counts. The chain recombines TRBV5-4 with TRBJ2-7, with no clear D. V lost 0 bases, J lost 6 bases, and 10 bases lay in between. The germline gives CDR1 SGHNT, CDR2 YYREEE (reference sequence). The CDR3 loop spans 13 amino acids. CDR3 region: CASSLATSFEQYF. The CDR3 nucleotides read TGTGCCAGCAGCTTGGCTACGTCGTTCGAGCAGTACTTC.

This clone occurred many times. The CDR3 DNA is TGCGCCAGCAGCTCTACCGGGACAGGCGAAAAACTGTTTTTT. The encoded protein is CASSSTGTGEKLFF. This rearrangement joins TRBV5-1 to TRBJ1-4, with TRBD1 matching over 8 bases. V was clipped by 3 bases and J by 8 bases; unmatched bases: 6. Germline CDR1 SGHRS, CDR2 YFSETQ. This CDR3 has 14 amino acids.

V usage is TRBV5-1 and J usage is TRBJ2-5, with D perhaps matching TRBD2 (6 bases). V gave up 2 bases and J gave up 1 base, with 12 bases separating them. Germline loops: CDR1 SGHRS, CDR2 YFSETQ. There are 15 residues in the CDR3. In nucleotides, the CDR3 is TGCGCCAGCAGCTTCGCTAGCGAGGGCCAAGAGACCCAGTACTTC. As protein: CASSFASEGQETQYF.

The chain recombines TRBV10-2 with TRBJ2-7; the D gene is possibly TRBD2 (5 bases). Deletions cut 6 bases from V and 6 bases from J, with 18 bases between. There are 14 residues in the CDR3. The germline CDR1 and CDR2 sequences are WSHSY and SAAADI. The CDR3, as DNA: TGCGCCAGCAGCCCCCTAGCCGGGAACCGCGAGCAGTACTTC. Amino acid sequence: CASSPLAGNREQYF.

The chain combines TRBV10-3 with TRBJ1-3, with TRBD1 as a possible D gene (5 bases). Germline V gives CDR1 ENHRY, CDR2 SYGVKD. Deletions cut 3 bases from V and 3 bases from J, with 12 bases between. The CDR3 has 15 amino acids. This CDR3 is CAISDSRDFGNTIYF. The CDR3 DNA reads TGTGCCATCAGTGACAGTCGGGACTTTGGAAACACCATATATTTT.

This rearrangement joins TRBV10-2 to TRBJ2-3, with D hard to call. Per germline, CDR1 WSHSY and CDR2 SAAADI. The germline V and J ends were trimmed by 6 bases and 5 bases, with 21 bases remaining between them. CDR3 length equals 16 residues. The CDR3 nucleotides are TGCGCCAGCAGCGTTAAGACTCCTTATCTGAAAGATACGCAGTATTTT. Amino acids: CASSVKTPYLKDTQYF.

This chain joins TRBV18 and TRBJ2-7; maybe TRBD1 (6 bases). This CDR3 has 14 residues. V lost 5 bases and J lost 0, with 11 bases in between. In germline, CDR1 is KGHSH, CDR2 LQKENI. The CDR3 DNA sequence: TGTGCCAGCTCATCGAGACAGGACTCCTACGAGCAGTACTTC. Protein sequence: CASSSRQDSYEQYF.

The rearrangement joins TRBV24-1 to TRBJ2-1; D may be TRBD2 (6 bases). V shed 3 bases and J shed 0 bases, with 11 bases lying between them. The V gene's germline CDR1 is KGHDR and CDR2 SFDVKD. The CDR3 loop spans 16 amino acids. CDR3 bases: TGTGCCACCAGTGATCGGACTATGGGCTCCTACAATGAGCAGTTCTTC. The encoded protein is CATSDRTMGSYNEQFF.

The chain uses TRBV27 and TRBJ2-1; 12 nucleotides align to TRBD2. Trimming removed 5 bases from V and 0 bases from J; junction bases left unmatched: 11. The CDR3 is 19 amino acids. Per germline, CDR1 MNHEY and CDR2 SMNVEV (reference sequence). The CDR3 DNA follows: TGTGCCAGCAGTCCCGGGACTAGCGGGTGGACCAGCTCCTACAATGAGCAGTTCTTC. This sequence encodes CASSPGTSGWTSSYNEQFF.

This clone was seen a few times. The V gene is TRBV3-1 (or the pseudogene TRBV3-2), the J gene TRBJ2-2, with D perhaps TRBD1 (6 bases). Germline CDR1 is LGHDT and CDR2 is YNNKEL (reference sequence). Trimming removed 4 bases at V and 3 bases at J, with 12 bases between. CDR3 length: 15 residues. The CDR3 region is CASSLGEGDTGELFF. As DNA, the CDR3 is TGTGCCAGCAGCCTCGGTGAGGGGGACACCGGGGAGCTGTTTTTT.

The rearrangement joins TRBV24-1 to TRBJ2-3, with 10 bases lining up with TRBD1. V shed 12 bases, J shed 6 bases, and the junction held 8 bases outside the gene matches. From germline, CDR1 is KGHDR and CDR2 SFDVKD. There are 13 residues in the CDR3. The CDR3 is CASRQGASDTQYF. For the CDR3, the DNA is TGTGCCTCACGACAGGGGGCCTCCGATACGCAGTATTTT.

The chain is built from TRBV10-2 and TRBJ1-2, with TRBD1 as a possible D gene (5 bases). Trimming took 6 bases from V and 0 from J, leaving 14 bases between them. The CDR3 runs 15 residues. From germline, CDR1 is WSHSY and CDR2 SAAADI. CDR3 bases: TGCGCCAGCAGGGTGGGGACTTATCCTAACTATGGCTACACCTTC. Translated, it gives CASRVGTYPNYGYTF.

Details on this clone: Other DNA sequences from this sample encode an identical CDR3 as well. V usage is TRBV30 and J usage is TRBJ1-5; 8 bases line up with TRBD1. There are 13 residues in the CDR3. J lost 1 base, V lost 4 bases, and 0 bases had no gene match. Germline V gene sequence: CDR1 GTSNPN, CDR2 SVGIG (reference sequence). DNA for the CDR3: TGTGCCTGGAACAGGGGGAGCAATCAGCCCCAGCATTTT. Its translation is CAWNRGSNQPQHF.

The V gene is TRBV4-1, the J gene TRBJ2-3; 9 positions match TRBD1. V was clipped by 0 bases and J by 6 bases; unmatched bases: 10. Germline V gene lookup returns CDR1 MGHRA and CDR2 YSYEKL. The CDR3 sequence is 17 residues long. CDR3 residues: CASSQDWRGQGSDTQYF. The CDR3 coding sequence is TGCGCCAGCAGCCAAGATTGGAGGGGACAGGGATCCGATACGCAGTATTTT.

The CDR3 here is CASRTGTDYGYTF. The CDR3 DNA reads as TGTGCCAGCAGGACCGGGACAGATTATGGCTACACCTTC. The J gene is TRBJ1-2, the V gene TRBV2; TRBD1 matches 7 bases. In germline, CDR1 is SNHLY, CDR2 FYNNEI. With 6 bases clipped from V and 5 bases from J, the junction kept 6 bases outside the gene matches. This CDR3 is built from 13 residues. Combining the CDR3 with reference TRBV2 and TRBJ1-2 gives the whole variable domain EPEVTQTPSHQVTQMGQEVILRCVPISNHLYFYWYRQILGQKVEFLVSFYNNEISEKSEIFDDQFSVERPDGSNFTLKIRSTKLEDSAMYFCASRTGTDYGYTFGSGTRLTVV.

CDR3 in amino acids: CASSQGSGANTEAFF. DNA for the CDR3: TGTGCCAGCAGCCAGGGATCAGGGGCTAACACTGAAGCTTTCTTT. This chain joins TRBV3-1 (or the pseudogene TRBV3-2) and TRBJ1-1, with D maybe TRBD1 (6 bases). With 3 bases removed from V and 2 bases from J, the gap between germline ends came to 13 bases. The CDR3 sequence is 15 residues long. Germline loops: CDR1 LGHDT, CDR2 YNNKEL (reference sequence).

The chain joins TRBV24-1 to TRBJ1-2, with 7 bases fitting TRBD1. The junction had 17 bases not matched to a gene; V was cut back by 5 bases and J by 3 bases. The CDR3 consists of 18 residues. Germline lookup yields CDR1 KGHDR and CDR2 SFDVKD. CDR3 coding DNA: TGTGCCACCAGTGCCGCCGGGACAGATACCGGCCCGGACTATGGCTACACCTTC. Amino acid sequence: CATSAAGTDTGPDYGYTF.